These 30 T cell receptor beta chains originate from one sample sequenced in a study of blood T cell repertoires in COVID-19. This table comes from immunoSEQ multiplex PCR, and its TCRdb copy is limited to in-frame clones, with some not included. The repertoire holds around 250,000 clones, with roughly 90% as singletons. Sample: PBMCs or T cells enriched from blood (not recorded which). The receptors stem from a man aged 35-49 years who had been exposed to COVID-19.

The chain is built from TRBV19 and TRBJ1-5; 8 bases match TRBD1. This CDR3 region has 16 residues. J gave up 3 bases and V 4 bases, and 8 bases lay outside the gene matches. CDR1 and CDR2 from the germline V gene are LNHDA and SQIVND (reference sequence). CDR3 region: CASSRSTGEVNQPQHF. As DNA, the CDR3 is TGTGCCAGTAGTAGATCGACAGGGGAGGTCAATCAGCCCCAGCATTTT. Full variable domain (missing parts from reference TRBV19 and TRBJ1-5): DGGITQSPKYLFRKEGQNVTLSCEQNLNHDAMYWYRQDPGQGLRLIYYSQIVNDFQKGDIAEGYSVSREKKESFPLTVTSAQKNPTAFYLCASSRSTGEVNQPQHFGDGTRLSIL.

The V call is TRBV6-5, the J call TRBJ2-2, with a possible D match to TRBD2 (5 bases). V shed 7 bases and J shed 7 bases, with 19 bases lying between them. The CDR3 has 15 amino acids. CDR1 is MNHEY and CDR2 is SVGAGI in the germline V gene. CDR3 DNA sequence: TGTGCCAGCATCAATTTAGCGCCTATGCACGGGGAGCTGTTTTTT. It specifies CASINLAPMHGELFF.

V is TRBV15 and J is TRBJ2-7; D is uncertain. CDR3 length: 16 residues. Germline V gives CDR1 LNHNV, CDR2 YYDKDF (reference sequence). The ends were cut back, 1 base at V and 0 bases at J, with 13 bases in the middle. The CDR3 DNA is TGTGCCACCAGCAGAGGTCTGGGCACGACCTCCTACGAGCAGTACTTC. It translates to CATSRGLGTTSYEQYF.

The chain is built from TRBV13 and TRBJ1-1; 7 positions match TRBD1. V shed 3 bases, J shed 4 bases, and the junction held 14 bases outside the gene matches. This CDR3 is 17 amino acids long. Germline-derived CDR1 and CDR2 are PRHDT and FYEKMQ (reference sequence). The CDR3 loop reads CASSLGQSLVRGTEAFF. DNA of the CDR3: TGTGCCAGCAGCTTGGGACAGTCCCTGGTCCGGGGCACTGAAGCTTTCTTT.

The genes are TRBV5-4 and TRBJ1-4, with D possibly matching TRBD1 (5 bases). From germline, CDR1 is SGHNT and CDR2 YYREEE (reference sequence). The CDR3 sequence is 15 residues long. Trimming removed 0 bases at V and 5 bases at J, with 11 bases between. CDR3 sequence: CASSLGQGLNEKLFF. In nucleotides, the CDR3 is TGTGCCAGCAGCTTGGGGCAGGGCTTGAATGAAAAACTGTTTTTT.

The CDR3 sequence: CASSPSGRRLNEQFF. CDR3 nucleotides: TGTGCCAGCAGCCCGAGCGGGAGGAGGCTGAATGAGCAGTTCTTC. The chain carries TRBV6-5 and TRBJ2-1, with 9 bases identical to TRBD2. The V gene end was trimmed by 6 bases and the J gene end by 7 bases; junction bases not matched to a gene: 10. Germline CDR1 and CDR2: MNHEY and SVGAGI. This CDR3 is built from 15 residues.

The chain employs TRBV9 and TRBJ1-1; D perhaps matches TRBD1 (5 bases). Deletions cut 3 bases from V and 0 bases from J, with 15 bases between. This CDR3 comprises 16 residues. CDR1 is SGDLS, CDR2 YYNGEE, per germline. The CDR3 spells CASSAAGVPMNTEAFF. CDR3 nucleotides: TGTGCCAGCAGCGCCGCGGGGGTACCGATGAACACTGAAGCTTTCTTT.

V usage is TRBV6-2 or TRBV6-3 and J usage is TRBJ1-5; D not certain. This CDR3 contains 17 residues. V was trimmed by 5 bases and J by 1 base, leaving 18 bases between them. Looked up from germline, CDR1 is MNHEY and CDR2 is SVGEGT. CDR3 nucleotide sequence: TGTGCCAGCAGTGGAGCTCGGGGAGACTTAAGCAATCAGCCCCAGCATTTT. Amino acids: CASSGARGDLSNQPQHF.

The chain has TRBV7-9 and TRBJ1-2, with 7 bases matching TRBD1. Per germline, CDR1 SEHNR and CDR2 FQNEAQ (reference sequence). Trimming cost V 5 bases and J 5 bases; bases outside gene matches: 5. The CDR3 sequence is 13 residues long. As DNA, the CDR3 is TGTGCCAGCAGCAACACAGGGGCTTATGGCTACACCTTC. This codes for CASSNTGAYGYTF.

The chain joins TRBV29-1 to TRBJ1-1; possibly TRBD1 for D (5 bases). Germline CDR1 and CDR2: SQVTM and ANQGSEA. This CDR3 contains 13 residues. As DNA, the CDR3 is TGCAGTTCCACCCCGGGGGGAGGTACTGAAGCTTTCTTT. Residues: CSSTPGGGTEAFF.

This clone was seen once. The chain uses TRBV5-4 and TRBJ1-1; D uncertain. The V gene lost 7 bases and the J gene lost 7 bases, with 20 bases spanning the gap. The length of the CDR3 is 14 residues. The V gene's germline CDR1 is SGHNT and CDR2 YYREEE (reference sequence). The CDR3 DNA reads as TGTGCCAGCTCCCCTCGGGTCAATCCTGGTGAAGCTTTCTTT. Protein sequence: CASSPRVNPGEAFF.

The chain joins TRBV5-1 to TRBJ1-2; 9 bases are a match to TRBD1. The V gene end was trimmed by 4 bases and the J gene end by 0 bases; junction bases not matched to a gene: 10. CDR3 length: 17 amino acids. From germline, CDR1 is SGHRS and CDR2 YFSETQ. DNA of the CDR3: TGCGCCAGCAGCCTTAACCGACAGGGGGGATCTAACTATGGCTACACCTTC. This sequence encodes CASSLNRQGGSNYGYTF.

The chain combines TRBV11-2 with TRBJ1-3; TRBD1 might be the D (5 bases). The CDR3 is 18 amino acids. V gave up 3 bases and J gave up 1 base, with 19 bases separating them. Germline V gene sequence: CDR1 SGHAT, CDR2 FQNNGV. CDR3 in DNA: TGTGCCAGCAGCTTGTCGAACCGATCTCCAGGGTCTGGAAACACCATATATTTT. It translates to CASSLSNRSPGSGNTIYF.

This chain links TRBV9 with TRBJ2-2, with 15 bases that match TRBD2. This CDR3 is 17 amino acids long. Unmatched junction bases numbered 6, after V lost 4 bases and J lost 5 bases. Germline V gives CDR1 SGDLS, CDR2 YYNGEE. This CDR3 reads CASSSGLAGGRTGELFF. The CDR3 DNA sequence: TGTGCCAGCAGCTCGGGACTAGCGGGAGGTCGAACCGGGGAGCTGTTTTTT.

The chain couples TRBV2 to TRBJ2-3; 9 bases are a match to TRBD2. There are 15 residues in the CDR3. Germline V gene data show CDR1 as SNHLY and CDR2 as FYNNEI. V lost 7 bases and J lost 5; bases outside the gene matches: 10. The CDR3 DNA sequence: TGTGCCAGCAACGGCAGGCGGGAGGGCCAAGATACGCAGTATTTT. Residues: CASNGRREGQDTQYF.

The V and J genes are TRBV11-3 and TRBJ2-1; the match to TRBD1 covers 11 bases. V was pared by 8 bases and J by 7 bases, with 4 bases of the junction left unmatched. The CDR3 has 13 residues. Germline-derived CDR1 and CDR2 are SGHNT and YENEEA. The DNA of the CDR3 is TGTGCCAGCGGGACAGGGGGTAGTAATGAGCAGTTCTTC. This encodes CASGTGGSNEQFF.

The chain links TRBV5-6 to TRBJ1-2, with D unresolved. Looked up from germline, CDR1 is SGHDT and CDR2 is YYEEEE. The CDR3 contains 15 residues. The V end was cut by 4 bases, the J end by 6 bases, with 19 bases between. CDR3 bases: TGTGCCAGCAGCCCCATTGGGAGGGAGGAAGATGGCTACACCTTC. Amino acids: CASSPIGREEDGYTF.

The chain recombines TRBV6-4 with TRBJ2-5, with D perhaps TRBD1 (6 bases). The CDR3 contains 16 residues. V lost 6 bases and J lost 2, with 19 bases in between. Looked up from germline, CDR1 is MRHNA and CDR2 is SNTAGT. DNA of the CDR3: TGTGCCAGCAGCTCGGACCGGGACAAGGGTCAAGAGACCCAGTACTTC. Translated: CASSSDRDKGQETQYF.

The V call is TRBV5-5, the J call TRBJ1-2; no firm D call. This CDR3 region has 14 residues. V was trimmed by 0 bases and J by 0 bases, leaving 6 bases between them. From germline, CDR1 is SGHKS and CDR2 YYEKEE (reference sequence). CDR3 bases: TGTGCCAGCAGCTTGGACAGTACTAACTATGGCTACACCTTC. Residues: CASSLDSTNYGYTF.

The chain carries TRBV19 and TRBJ1-1; 8 bases agree with TRBD1. The CDR3 has 15 residues. The junction had 9 bases not matched to a gene; V was cut back by 5 bases and J by 4 bases. CDR1 is LNHDA and CDR2 is SQIVND in the germline V gene (reference sequence). In nucleotides, the CDR3 is TGTGCCAGTAGTCCCCGACAGGGGATGGGCACTGAAGCTTTCTTT. Its translation is CASSPRQGMGTEAFF.

V gene TRBV11-2 combines with J gene TRBJ2-1; no firm D call. The CDR3 covers 13 residues. Germline V gene data show CDR1 as SGHAT and CDR2 as FQNNGV. Trimming took off 8 bases at V and 4 bases at J, with 12 bases between the two ends. The CDR3 spells CASRPPSYNEQFF. In DNA, the CDR3 is TGTGCCAGCCGCCCCCCTAGTTACAATGAGCAGTTCTTC.

The chain recombines TRBV5-8 with TRBJ2-2, with D possibly being TRBD2 (6 bases). This CDR3 region has 14 residues. Trimming removed 4 bases at V and 4 bases at J, with 11 bases between. CDR1 is SGHTS and CDR2 is YDEGEE in the germline V gene. The CDR3 DNA follows: TGTGCCAGCAGCCGGGTGGGGGGCACCGGGGAGCTGTTTTTT. This encodes CASSRVGGTGELFF.

V and J are TRBV5-4 and TRBJ1-4; D gene uncertain. Trimming left V 4 bases short and J 7 bases short, with 8 bases between. Germline values: CDR1 SGHNT, CDR2 YYREEE (reference sequence). The CDR3 length is 12 residues. CDR3 sequence: CASSLPGEKLFF. CDR3 in DNA: TGTGCCAGCAGCCTACCGGGTGAAAAACTGTTTTTT.

The chain uses TRBV13 and TRBJ2-3; no clear D gene. Germline values: CDR1 PRHDT, CDR2 FYEKMQ (reference sequence). V shed 5 bases and J shed 2 bases, with 11 bases lying between them. The CDR3 consists of 14 residues. CDR3 bases: TGTGCCAGCAGCCCCGGTCCCGACACAGATACGCAGTATTTT. Its translation: CASSPGPDTDTQYF. The complete variable domain, with remaining parts taken from reference TRBV13 and TRBJ2-3, reads AAGVIQSPRHLIKEKRETATLKCYPIPRHDTVYWYQQGPGQDPQFLISFYEKMQSDKGSIPDRFSAQQFSDYHSELNMSSLELGDSALYFCASSPGPDTDTQYFGPGTRLTVL.

The genes are TRBV4-1 and TRBJ2-1; no clear D gene. In germline, CDR1 is MGHRA, CDR2 YSYEKL. The CDR3 has 12 amino acids. The ends were cut back, 4 bases at V and 5 bases at J, with 6 bases in the middle. This CDR3 is CASSPRDNEQFF. The CDR3 bases are TGCGCCAGCAGCCCCCGGGACAATGAGCAGTTCTTC.

This clone appeared once. The rearrangement links TRBV28 to TRBJ1-2; tentative D call: TRBD1 (6 bases). The CDR3 totals 16 residues. In germline, CDR1 is MDHEN, CDR2 SYDVKM. Deletions cut 5 bases from V and 0 bases from J, with 16 bases between. The CDR3 reads CASSPRGGGANYGYTF. The CDR3 DNA sequence: TGTGCCAGCAGTCCCCGTGGAGGGGGGGCTAACTATGGCTACACCTTC.

The CDR3 nucleotides are TGTGCCAGCAGTTTAAAAACAAGGGGGAAATTAAGTGAAAAACTGTTTTTT. This sequence encodes CASSLKTRGKLSEKLFF. The V and J genes are TRBV28 and TRBJ1-4; a possible D gene is TRBD1 (6 bases). In germline, CDR1 is MDHEN, CDR2 SYDVKM. The CDR3 loop spans 17 amino acids. Trimming left V 2 bases short and J 7 bases short, with 20 bases between.

This clone has just one count. This rearrangement joins TRBV11-2 to TRBJ2-7, with TRBD2 matching 8 bases. After removal of 0 bases from V and 1 base from J, the junction contained 5 bases not matched to a gene. CDR3 length: 16 residues. Germline-derived CDR1 and CDR2 are SGHAT and FQNNGV. CDR3 region: CASSLDSLAGSYEQYF. The CDR3, as DNA: TGTGCCAGCAGCTTAGATTCCCTAGCGGGTTCCTACGAGCAGTACTTC.

J is TRBJ1-1 and V is TRBV19, with D tentatively TRBD1 (5 bases). The CDR3 loop spans 14 amino acids. Germline V gene data show CDR1 as LNHDA and CDR2 as SQIVND (reference sequence). V lost 5 bases and J lost 2, with 12 bases in between. CDR3 bases: TGTGCCAGTAGTGCAGGGTTCCAAAACACTGAAGCTTTCTTT. This sequence encodes CASSAGFQNTEAFF.

This chain uses TRBV7-9 with TRBJ1-1; D is unresolved. Germline CDR1 is SEHNR and CDR2 is FQNEAQ (reference sequence). This CDR3 contains 16 residues. Trimming cost V 5 bases and J 1 base, with 17 bases left between them. This CDR3 reads CASSRDRLGTNTEAFF. The CDR3 bases are TGTGCCAGCAGCCGGGATAGGCTGGGAACGAACACTGAAGCTTTCTTT.